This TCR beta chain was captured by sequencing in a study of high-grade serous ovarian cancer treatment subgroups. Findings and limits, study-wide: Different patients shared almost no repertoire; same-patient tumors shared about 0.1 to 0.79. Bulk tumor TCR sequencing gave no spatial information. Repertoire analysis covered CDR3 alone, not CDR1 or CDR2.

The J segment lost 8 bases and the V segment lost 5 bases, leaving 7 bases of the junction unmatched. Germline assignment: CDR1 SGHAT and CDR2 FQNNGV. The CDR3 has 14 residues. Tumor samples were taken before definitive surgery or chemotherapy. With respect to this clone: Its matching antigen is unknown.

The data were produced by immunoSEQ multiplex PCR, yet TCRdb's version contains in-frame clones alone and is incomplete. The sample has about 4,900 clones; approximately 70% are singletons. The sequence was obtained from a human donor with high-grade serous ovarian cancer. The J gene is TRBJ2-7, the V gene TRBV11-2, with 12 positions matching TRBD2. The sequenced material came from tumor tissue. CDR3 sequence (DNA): TGTGCCAGCAGCCCTGGGCTAGCGGGAGGGCAGCAGTACTTC. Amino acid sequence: CASSPGLAGGQQYF. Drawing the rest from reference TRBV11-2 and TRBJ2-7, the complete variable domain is EAGVAQSPRYKIIEKRQSVAFWCNPISGHATLYWYQQILGQGPKLLIQFQNNGVVDDSQLPKDRFSAERLKGVDSTLKIQPAKLEDSAVYLCASSPGLAGGQQYFGPGTRLTVT.